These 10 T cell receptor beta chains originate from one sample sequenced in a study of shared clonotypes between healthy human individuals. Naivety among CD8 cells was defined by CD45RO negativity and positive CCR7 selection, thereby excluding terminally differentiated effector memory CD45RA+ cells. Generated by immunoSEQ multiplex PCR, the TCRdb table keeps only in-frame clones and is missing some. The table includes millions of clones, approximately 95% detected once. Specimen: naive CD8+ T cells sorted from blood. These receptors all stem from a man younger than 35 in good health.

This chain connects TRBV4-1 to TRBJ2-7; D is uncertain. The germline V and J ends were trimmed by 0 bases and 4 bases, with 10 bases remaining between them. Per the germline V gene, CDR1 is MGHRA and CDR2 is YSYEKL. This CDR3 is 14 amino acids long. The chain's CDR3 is CASSQDLESYEQYF. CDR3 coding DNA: TGCGCCAGCAGCCAAGACCTAGAATCTTACGAGCAGTACTTC.

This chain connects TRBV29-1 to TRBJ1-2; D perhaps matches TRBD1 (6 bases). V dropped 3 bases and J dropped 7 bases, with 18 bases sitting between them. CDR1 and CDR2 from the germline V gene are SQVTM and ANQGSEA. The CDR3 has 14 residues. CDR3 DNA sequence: TGCAGCGTTGAGGCTACAGGGATCTGGAGTGGCTACACCTTC. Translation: CSVEATGIWSGYTF. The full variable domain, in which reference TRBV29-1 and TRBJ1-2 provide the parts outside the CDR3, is SAVISQKPSRDICQRGTSLTIQCQVDSQVTMMFWYRQQPGQSLTLIATANQGSEATYESGFVIDKFPISRPNLTFSTLTVSNMSPEDSSIYLCSVEATGIWSGYTFGSGTRLTVV.

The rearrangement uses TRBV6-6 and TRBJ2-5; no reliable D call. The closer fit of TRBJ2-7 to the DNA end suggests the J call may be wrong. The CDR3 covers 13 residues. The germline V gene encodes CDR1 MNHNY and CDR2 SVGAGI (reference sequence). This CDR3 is CASSYSGSYEQYF. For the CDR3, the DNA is TGTGCCAGCAGTTATTCCGGCTCCTACGAGCAGTACTTC.

The CDR3 protein is CASSLSGGDSYEQYF. For the CDR3, the DNA is TGTGCCAGCAGCCTCAGCGGGGGGGATTCCTACGAGCAGTACTTC. The rearrangement uses TRBV4-2 and TRBJ2-7; 10 bases are shared with TRBD2. Germline lookup yields CDR1 LGHNA and CDR2 YNFKEQ. CDR3 length: 15 amino acids. V shed 4 bases, J shed 1 base, and the junction held 4 bases outside the gene matches.

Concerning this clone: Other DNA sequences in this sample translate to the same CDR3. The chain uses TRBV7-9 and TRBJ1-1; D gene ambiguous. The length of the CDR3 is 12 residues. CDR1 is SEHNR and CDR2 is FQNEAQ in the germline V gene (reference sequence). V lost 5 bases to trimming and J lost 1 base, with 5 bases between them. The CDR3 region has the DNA TGTGCCAGCAGCCGCACGAACACTGAAGCTTTCTTT. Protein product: CASSRTNTEAFF.

The CDR3 nucleotides read TGTGCCAGTAGTGCGGGAATACTCACAGATACGCAGTATTTT. Translated, it gives CASSAGILTDTQYF. The V gene is TRBV19, the J gene TRBJ2-3; TRBD2 might be the D (6 bases). The CDR3 totals 14 residues. V was cut by 5 bases and J by 2 bases, with 11 bases left in between. Germline values: CDR1 LNHDA, CDR2 SQIVND (reference sequence). Complete variable domain (other parts from reference TRBV19 and TRBJ2-3): DGGITQSPKYLFRKEGQNVTLSCEQNLNHDAMYWYRQDPGQGLRLIYYSQIVNDFQKGDIAEGYSVSREKKESFPLTVTSAQKNPTAFYLCASSAGILTDTQYFGPGTRLTVL.

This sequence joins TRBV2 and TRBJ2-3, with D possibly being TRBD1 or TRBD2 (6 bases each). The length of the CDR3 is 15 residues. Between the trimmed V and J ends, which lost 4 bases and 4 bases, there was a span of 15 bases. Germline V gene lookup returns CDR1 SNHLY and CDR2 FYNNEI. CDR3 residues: CASSAKLRGPDTQYF. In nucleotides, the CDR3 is TGTGCCAGCAGTGCAAAGCTACGGGGGCCAGATACGCAGTATTTT. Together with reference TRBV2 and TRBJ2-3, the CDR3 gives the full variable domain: EPEVTQTPSHQVTQMGQEVILRCVPISNHLYFYWYRQILGQKVEFLVSFYNNEISEKSEIFDDQFSVERPDGSNFTLKIRSTKLEDSAMYFCASSAKLRGPDTQYFGPGTRLTVL.

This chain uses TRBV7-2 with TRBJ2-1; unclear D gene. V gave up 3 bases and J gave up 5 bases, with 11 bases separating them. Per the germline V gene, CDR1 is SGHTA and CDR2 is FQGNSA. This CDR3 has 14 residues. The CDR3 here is CASSFGLADNEQFF. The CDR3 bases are TGTGCCAGCAGCTTTGGTCTCGCGGACAATGAGCAGTTCTTC.

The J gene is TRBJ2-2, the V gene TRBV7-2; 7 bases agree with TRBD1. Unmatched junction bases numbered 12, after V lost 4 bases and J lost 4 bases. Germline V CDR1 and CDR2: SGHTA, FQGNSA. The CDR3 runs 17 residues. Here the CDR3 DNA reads TGTGCCAGCAGCTACCCGGTTGAGACAGGGCCCACCGGGGAGCTGTTTTTT. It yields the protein CASSYPVETGPTGELFF.

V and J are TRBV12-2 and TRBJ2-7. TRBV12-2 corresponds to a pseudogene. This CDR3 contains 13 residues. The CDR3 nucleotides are TGTGCAACTCCGGTAGGGCAGACCTACGAGCAGTACTTC. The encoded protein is CATPVGQTYEQYF.